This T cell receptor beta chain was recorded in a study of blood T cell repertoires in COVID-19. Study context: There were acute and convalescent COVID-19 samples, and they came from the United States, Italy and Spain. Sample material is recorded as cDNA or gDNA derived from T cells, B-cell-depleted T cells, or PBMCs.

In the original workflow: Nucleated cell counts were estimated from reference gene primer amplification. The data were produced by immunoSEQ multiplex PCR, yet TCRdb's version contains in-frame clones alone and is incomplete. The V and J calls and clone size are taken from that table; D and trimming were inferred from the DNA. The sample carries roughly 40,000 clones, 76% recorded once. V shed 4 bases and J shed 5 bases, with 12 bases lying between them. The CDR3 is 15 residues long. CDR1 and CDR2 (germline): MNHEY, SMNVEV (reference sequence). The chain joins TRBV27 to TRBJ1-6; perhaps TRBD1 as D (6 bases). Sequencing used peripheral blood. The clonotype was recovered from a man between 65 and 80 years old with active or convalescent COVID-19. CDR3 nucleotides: TGTGCCAGCAGTTACTGGGACAAAGATAATTCACCCCTCCACTTT. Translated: CASSYWDKDNSPLHF.